The 16 T cell receptor beta chains below were found in one sample sequenced in a study of control samples from healthy donors and cancer patients. Some clones are missing from TCRdb's copy, which holds only in-frame ones; the method was immunoSEQ multiplex PCR. Of roughly 99,000 clones listed, roughly four fifths are singletons. Sequences were obtained from blood. Source of these receptors: a man in his sixties in good health.

The chain links TRBV18 to TRBJ2-1; D gene uncertain. The CDR3 is made up of 13 amino acids. The V and J ends lost 4 bases and 1 base respectively, with 5 bases between them. In germline, CDR1 is KGHSH, CDR2 LQKENI. CDR3 DNA: TGTGCCAGCTCACAGGGTTCCTACAATGAGCAGTTCTTC. This codes for CASSQGSYNEQFF.

This chain connects TRBV6-5 to TRBJ2-7; perhaps D is TRBD1 or TRBD2 (6 bases each). With 4 bases removed from V and 5 bases from J, the gap between germline ends came to 12 bases. This CDR3 region has 13 residues. Germline-derived CDR1 and CDR2 are MNHEY and SVGAGI. DNA for the CDR3: TGTGCCAGCAGTTGGGGGGCACGCAACGAGCAGTACTTC. This gives the protein CASSWGARNEQYF.

In nucleotides, the CDR3 is TGTGCCAGCAGCATACCCCTGGGGACAGGGGGCATCGATGAGCAGTTCTTC. It yields the protein CASSIPLGTGGIDEQFF. This chain links TRBV5-6 with TRBJ2-1, with 12 positions matching TRBD1. Trimming cost V 4 bases and J 8 bases; bases outside gene matches: 13. The CDR3 sequence is 17 residues long. Germline values: CDR1 SGHDT, CDR2 YYEEEE. Filled out from reference TRBV5-6 and TRBJ2-1, the complete variable domain reads DAGVTQSPTHLIKTRGQQVTLRCSPKSGHDTVSWYQQALGQGPQFIFQYYEEEERQRGNFPDRFSGHQFPNYSSELNVNALLLGDSALYLCASSIPLGTGGIDEQFFGPGTRLTVL.

This clone was seen a few times. This chain joins TRBV6-6 and TRBJ2-7; D is possibly TRBD2 (6 bases). CDR1 is MNHNY and CDR2 is SVGAGI in the germline V gene (reference sequence). The CDR3 consists of 15 residues. Trimming took 7 bases from V and 3 from J, leaving 19 bases between them. The CDR3 reads CASTKEGSSGYEQYF. Here the CDR3 DNA reads TGTGCCAGCACCAAGGAGGGCAGTTCGGGCTACGAGCAGTACTTC.

This clone appeared a few times. The J gene is TRBJ1-3, the V gene TRBV27; D is perhaps TRBD1 (6 bases). Germline values: CDR1 MNHEY, CDR2 SMNVEV (reference sequence). V shed 2 bases and J shed 0 bases, with 11 bases lying between them. CDR3 size: 16 residues. This CDR3 is CASSLGTGTSGNTIYF. DNA of the CDR3: TGTGCCAGCAGTTTAGGTACAGGGACCTCTGGAAACACCATATATTTT.

The chain couples TRBV27 to TRBJ2-7; D might be TRBD1 or TRBD2, each matching 5 bases. The V and J ends lost 10 bases and 6 bases respectively, with 13 bases between them. The CDR3 sequence is 11 residues long. Germline lookup yields CDR1 MNHEY and CDR2 SMNVEV (reference sequence). CDR3 region: CATYQGTEQYF. In DNA, the CDR3 is TGTGCCACCTATCAAGGGACCGAGCAGTACTTC.

The rearrangement links TRBV28 to TRBJ1-5; D may be TRBD1 (5 bases). CDR1 is MDHEN and CDR2 is SYDVKM in the germline V gene. V was shortened by 5 bases and J by 7 bases, with 15 bases between the two germline ends. This CDR3 comprises 14 residues. The CDR3 is CASSETDSGQPQHF. The CDR3, as DNA: TGTGCCAGCAGTGAAACCGACAGCGGGCAGCCCCAGCATTTT.

The chain employs TRBV9 and TRBJ2-3, with 12 bases matching TRBD2. Germline trimming cut 0 bases from V and 2 bases from J; bases unmatched to any gene: 4. This CDR3 region has 17 residues. Germline CDR1 reads SGDLS; CDR2 reads YYNGEE. The CDR3 DNA follows: TGTGCCAGCAGCGTAGAACTAGCGGGAGGAAACACAGATACGCAGTATTTT. Protein sequence: CASSVELAGGNTDTQYF.

The CDR3 spells CASTPPEGTYNEQFF. The CDR3 region has the DNA TGTGCCAGCACCCCACCTGAGGGTACCTACAATGAGCAGTTCTTC. The V call is TRBV6-6, the J call TRBJ2-1; possible D gene TRBD2, 5 bases. Per the germline V gene, CDR1 is MNHNY and CDR2 is SVGAGI (reference sequence). V lost 7 bases and J lost 2, with 15 bases in between. The CDR3 has 15 amino acids.

This chain connects TRBV13 to TRBJ2-7; 12 bases match TRBD2. The V and J ends lost 3 bases and 7 bases, in that order; junction bases with no gene match: 4. CDR1 is PRHDT, CDR2 FYEKMQ, per germline (reference sequence). CDR3 length: 14 amino acids. CDR3 in amino acids: CASSFLAGGKEQYF. The CDR3 bases are TGTGCCAGCAGCTTTCTAGCGGGAGGGAAGGAGCAGTACTTC.

This chain uses TRBV24-1 with TRBJ2-2; 8 bases line up with TRBD2. V gave up 7 bases and J gave up 3 bases; unmatched junction bases: 3. The length of the CDR3 is 14 residues. Germline V CDR1 and CDR2: KGHDR, SFDVKD. CDR3 bases: TGTGCCACCAGGTCCGGGGGGGACACCGGGGAGCTGTTTTTT. This translates into CATRSGGDTGELFF.

The chain joins TRBV7-9 to TRBJ2-1; 8 bases are shared with TRBD2. The CDR3 has 17 residues. Germline CDR1 and CDR2: SEHNR and FQNEAQ (reference sequence). The J segment lost 3 bases and the V segment lost 5 bases, leaving 12 bases of the junction unmatched. The CDR3 here is CASSLGYLAGNYNEQFF. In DNA form, the CDR3 reads TGTGCCAGCAGCCTCGGATACTTAGCGGGAAACTACAATGAGCAGTTCTTC.

This chain links TRBV21-1 with TRBJ2-7; the table's TRBD2 call for D was not verified on the DNA. TRBV21-1 is a documented pseudogene. The CDR3 extends over 16 amino acids. The DNA for the CDR3 is TGTGCCAGCAGCTCTCGGACTAACCAGGGATTATACGAGCAGTACTTC. This sequence encodes CASSSRTNQGLYEQYF.

V usage is TRBV7-9 and J usage is TRBJ1-4; 8 positions agree with TRBD1. V lost 5 bases to trimming and J lost 8 bases; unmatched junction nucleotides: 7. Per the germline V gene, CDR1 is SEHNR and CDR2 is FQNEAQ (reference sequence). The CDR3 is 14 amino acids. CDR3: CASSPTGVGEKLFF. DNA for the CDR3: TGTGCCAGCAGCCCGACAGGGGTTGGAGAAAAACTGTTTTTT.

The chain uses TRBV13 and TRBJ1-3; a weak D match, TRBD1 (5 bases). CDR1 is PRHDT and CDR2 is FYEKMQ in the germline V gene (reference sequence). The CDR3 spans 14 residues. Trimming removed 6 bases from V and 1 base from J, with 10 bases in between. The CDR3 reads CASRYRSSGNTIYF. In nucleotides, the CDR3 is TGTGCCAGCAGATACAGGAGTTCTGGAAACACCATATATTTT.

This sequence joins TRBV27 and TRBJ2-1; the D is unclear. This CDR3 region has 13 residues. Trimming left V 4 bases short and J 4 bases short, with 8 bases between. Germline V CDR1 and CDR2: MNHEY, SMNVEV (reference sequence). Here the CDR3 DNA reads TGTGCCAGCAGTTCGGATATTTACAATGAGCAGTTCTTC. It codes for CASSSDIYNEQFF.